The TCR beta chain described here comes from a study of cytomegalovirus exposure and HLA in healthy donors. Findings and caveats of the study: According to a later analysis, donors in an Asian-associated ancestry cluster reportedly had fewer N-insertions than the approximately 670-donor mean. TCR beta V- and J-gene trimming, according to a later analysis, was linked to a missense DCLRE1C variant. In the analysis, some V segments, TRBV6-2 and TRBV6-3 included, were excluded as indistinguishable.

Donors were nominally healthy when sampled, though unrecorded immune exposures were likely. Germline V gives CDR1 SGHTA, CDR2 FQGNSA. The CDR3 totals 14 residues. Deletions cut 3 bases from V and 5 bases from J, with 11 bases between. Use of 60 Vbeta and 13 Jbeta primers characterized the PCR. TCRdb's table, derived via immunoSEQ multiplex PCR, lists solely in-frame clones and lacks some. The sample lists some 96,000 clones, approximately 76% occurring once. In the case of this clone: Antigen: not known.

The receptor was isolated from a man in his forties in good health and CMV-seropositive. The material sequenced was PBMCs. V is TRBV7-2 and J is TRBJ2-1; the D gene is possibly TRBD2 (5 bases). CDR3 bases: TGTGCCAGCAGCTTCCGGTCCGGGAACAATGAGCAGTTCTTC. Its translation is CASSFRSGNNEQFF.